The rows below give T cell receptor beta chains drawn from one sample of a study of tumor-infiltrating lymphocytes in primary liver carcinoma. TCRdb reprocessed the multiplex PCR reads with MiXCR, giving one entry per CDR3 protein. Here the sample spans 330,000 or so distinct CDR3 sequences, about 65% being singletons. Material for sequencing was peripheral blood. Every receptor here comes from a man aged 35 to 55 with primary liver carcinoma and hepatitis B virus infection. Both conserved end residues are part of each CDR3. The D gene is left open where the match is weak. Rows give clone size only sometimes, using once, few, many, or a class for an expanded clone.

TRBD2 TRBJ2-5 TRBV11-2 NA CAGSIGLAEIQETQYF TGTGCCGGCAGCATAGGTCTAGCGGAGATCCAAGAGACCCAGTACTTC
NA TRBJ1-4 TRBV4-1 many CASSHTRGKLFF TGCGCCAGCAGCCATACTAGGGGAAAACTGTTTTTT
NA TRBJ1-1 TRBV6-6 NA CASGPRANTKAFF TGTGCTAGCGGTCCCAGGGCGAACACTAAAGCTTTCTTT
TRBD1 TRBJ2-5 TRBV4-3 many CASSQEWDRERGTQYF TGCGCCAGCAGCCAAGAGTGGGACAGGGAGCGGGGGACCCAGTACTTC
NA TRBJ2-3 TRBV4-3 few CASSQDSRNTDTQYF TGCGCCAGCAGCCAAGACAGCAGAAACACAGATACGCAGTATTTT
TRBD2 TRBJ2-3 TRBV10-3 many CATGGREHTDTQYF TGTGCCACGGGGGGGCGGGAGCACACAGATACGCAGTATTTT
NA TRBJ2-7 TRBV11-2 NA CASNLAVQGAYEQYF TGTGCCAGCAACTTAGCGGTACAGGGCGCCTACGAGCAGTACTTC
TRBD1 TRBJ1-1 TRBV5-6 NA CASSLYRHAGTDEAFF TGTGCCAGCAGCTTGTACCGACATGCTGGGACAGATGAAGCTTTCTTT
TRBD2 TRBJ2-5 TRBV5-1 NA CASRPITGTIPETQHF TGCGCCAGCAGACCAATTACCGGGACTATCCCTGAGACCCAGCACTTC
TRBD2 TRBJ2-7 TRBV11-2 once CASNTTSGRWYEQYF TGTGCCAGCAACACCACCAGCGGGAGATGGTACGAGCAGTACTTC
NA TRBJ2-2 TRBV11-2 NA CTSSLGTVGTGGLFF TGTACCAGCAGCTTAGGGACAGTCGGCACCGGGGGGCTGTTTTTT
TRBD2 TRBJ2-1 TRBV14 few CASSPRTAGGPSSYNEQFF TGTGCCAGCAGCCCCCGAACAGCGGGAGGGCCGAGCTCCTACAATGAGCAGTTCTTC
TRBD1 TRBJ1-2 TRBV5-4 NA CASSLPRQGAIYGYTF TGTGCCAGCAGCTTGCCCAGACAGGGGGCGATCTATGGCTACACCTTC
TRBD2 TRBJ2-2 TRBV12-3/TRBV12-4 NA CASEASGRSTGELFF TGTGCTAGCGAGGCTAGCGGGAGGAGCACCGGGGAGCTGTTTTTT
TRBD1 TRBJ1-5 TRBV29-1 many CSVEDTPGQGPSRSWPQHF TGCAGCGTTGAAGATACGCCGGGACAGGGGCCATCCCGATCATGGCCCCAGCATTTT
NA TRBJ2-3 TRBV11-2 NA CTSAGNWVTDTQYF TGCACCAGCGCAGGGAACTGGGTCACAGATACGCAGTATTTT
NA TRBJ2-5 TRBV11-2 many CASSFRGEEETQYF TGTGCCAGCAGCTTTAGGGGTGAGGAGGAGACCCAGTACTTC
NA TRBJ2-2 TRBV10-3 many CAISEFLGTGELFF TGTGCCATCAGTGAGTTCTTGGGCACCGGGGAGCTGTTTTTT
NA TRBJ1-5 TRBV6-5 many CASSYSAGLDQPQHF TGTGCCAGCAGTTACTCAGCTGGTCTTGATCAGCCCCAGCATTTT
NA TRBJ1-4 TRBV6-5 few CASSYRRGNEKLFF TGTGCCAGTAGCTATCGAAGGGGTAATGAAAAACTGTTTTTT
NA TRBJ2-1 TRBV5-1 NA CASSLDTGYIYNEQFF TGCGCCAGCAGCTTGGATACAGGGTATATCTACAATGAGCAGTTCTTC
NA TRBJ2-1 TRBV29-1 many CSVDPPNEQFF TGCAGCGTTGACCCCCCCAATGAGCAGTTCTTC
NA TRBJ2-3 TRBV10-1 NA CASSAGSSLNTQYF TGCGCCAGCAGCGCCGGGTCTAGTCTCAATACGCAGTATTTT
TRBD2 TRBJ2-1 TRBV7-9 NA CASSPSGGGVSYNEQFF TGTGCCAGCAGCCCGTCCGGGGGGGGGGTTTCCTACAATGAGCAGTTCTTC
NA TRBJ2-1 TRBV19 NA CASSIGGINEQFF TGTGCCAGTAGTATAGGAGGGATAAATGAGCAGTTCTTC
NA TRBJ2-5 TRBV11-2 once CAISLDWGKETQYF TGTGCCATCAGCCTGGACTGGGGAAAAGAGACCCAGTACTTC
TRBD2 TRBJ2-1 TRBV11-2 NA CASSFLGGTSGSYSEQFF TGTGCAAGCAGCTTCCTTGGCGGGACTAGCGGGAGCTACAGTGAGCAGTTCTTC
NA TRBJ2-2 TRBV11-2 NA CASSLHEVTGELFF TGCGCCAGCAGCTTACATGAGGTAACCGGGGAGCTGTTTTTT
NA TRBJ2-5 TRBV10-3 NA CAIKKTVQVRETHYF TGTGCCATCAAAAAAACCGTACAGGTCCGAGAGACCCACTACTTC
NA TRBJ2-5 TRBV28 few CASSLRHQETQYF TGTGCCAGCAGTTTGCGACACCAAGAGACCCAGTACTTC
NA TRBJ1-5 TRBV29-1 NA CNVISNQPQHF TGCAACGTTATCAGCAATCAGCCCCAGCATTTT
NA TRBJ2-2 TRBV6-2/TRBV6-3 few CASSYGGSTGELFF TGTGCCAGCAGTTACGGGGGGAGTACCGGGGAGCTGTTTTTT
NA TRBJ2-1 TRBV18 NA CASSPAGSHNEQFF TGTGCCAGCTCACCTGCGGGAAGTCACAATGAGCAGTTCTTC
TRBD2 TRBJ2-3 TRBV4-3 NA CVSSQEVAAGFTDTQYF TGCGTCAGCAGCCAAGAGGTCGCAGCGGGATTCACAGATACGCAGTACTTT
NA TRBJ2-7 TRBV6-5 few CASLKSTGVVPPQVYF TGTGCCAGCCTAAAATCAACGGGGGTAGTCCCCCCCCAAGTGTACTTC
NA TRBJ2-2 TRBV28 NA CASSPTQGHTGELFF TGTGCCAGCAGTCCGACACAAGGGCACACCGGGGAGCTGTTTTTT
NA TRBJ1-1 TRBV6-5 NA CASSYAENIEVFF TGTGCCAGCAGCTACGCCGAGAACATTGAAGTTTTCTTT
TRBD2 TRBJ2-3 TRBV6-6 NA CASSYNQRDPFTDTQYF TGTGCCAGCAGTTACAACCAGCGGGATCCGTTCACAGATACGCAGTATTTT
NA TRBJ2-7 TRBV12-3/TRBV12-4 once CASSLGQAFGYEQHF TGTGCCAGCAGTTTAGGGCAAGCCTTCGGCTACGAGCAGCACTTC
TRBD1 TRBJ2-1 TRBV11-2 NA CASDTRQGRFNEQFF TGCGCCAGCGACACCCGACAGGGACGATTTAATGAGCAGTTCTTC
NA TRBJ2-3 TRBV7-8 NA CASSKQGLSTDTQYF TGTGCCAGCAGCAAGCAGGGACTTAGCACAGATACGCAGTATTTT
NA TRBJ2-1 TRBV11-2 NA CASSLDQGRSSYNEQFF TGTGCCAGCAGCTTAGACCAGGGGAGGAGCTCCTACAATGAGCAGTTCTTC
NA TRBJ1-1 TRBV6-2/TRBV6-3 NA CASSYPHQRRLNNETFF TGTGCCAGCAGTTATCCCCATCAGAGGCGGCTGAACAATGAAACTTTCTTT
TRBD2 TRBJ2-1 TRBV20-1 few CSARWREKLNEQFF TGCAGTGCTAGGTGGCGGGAGAAATTGAATGAGCAGTTCTTC
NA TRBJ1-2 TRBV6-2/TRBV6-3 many CASSLRTLGISNYGYTF TGTGCCAGCAGTTTGCGGACCCTAGGGATATCTAACTATGGCTACACCTTC
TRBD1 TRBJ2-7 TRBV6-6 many CASSYSRDRGPHEQYF TGTGCCAGCAGTTACTCCCGGGACAGGGGGCCCCACGAGCAGTACTTC
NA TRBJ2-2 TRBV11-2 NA CAIGRGATTGELFF TGTGCCATCGGTCGGGGCGCGACCACCGGGGAGCTGTTTTTT
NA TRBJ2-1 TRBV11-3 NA CVSSLGLTGASYNQQFF TGTGTCAGCAGCTTGGGCCTTACTGGCGCCTCCTACAATCAGCAGTTCTTC
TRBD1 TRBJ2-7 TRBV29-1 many CSVVGQGAYEQYF TGCAGCGTTGTGGGACAGGGCGCCTACGAGCAGTACTTC
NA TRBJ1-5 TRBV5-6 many CASSLGGTSYQPQHF TGTGCCAGCAGCTTGGGCGGCACTTCCTATCAGCCCCAGCATTTT
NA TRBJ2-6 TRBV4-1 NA CATSRGTVFSGANVLTF TGCGCCACCAGCCGCGGGACAGTCTTCTCTGGGGCCAACGTCCTGACTTTC
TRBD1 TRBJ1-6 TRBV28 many CASRQGASSPLHF TGTGCCAGCAGACAGGGGGCGAGTTCACCCCTCCACTTT